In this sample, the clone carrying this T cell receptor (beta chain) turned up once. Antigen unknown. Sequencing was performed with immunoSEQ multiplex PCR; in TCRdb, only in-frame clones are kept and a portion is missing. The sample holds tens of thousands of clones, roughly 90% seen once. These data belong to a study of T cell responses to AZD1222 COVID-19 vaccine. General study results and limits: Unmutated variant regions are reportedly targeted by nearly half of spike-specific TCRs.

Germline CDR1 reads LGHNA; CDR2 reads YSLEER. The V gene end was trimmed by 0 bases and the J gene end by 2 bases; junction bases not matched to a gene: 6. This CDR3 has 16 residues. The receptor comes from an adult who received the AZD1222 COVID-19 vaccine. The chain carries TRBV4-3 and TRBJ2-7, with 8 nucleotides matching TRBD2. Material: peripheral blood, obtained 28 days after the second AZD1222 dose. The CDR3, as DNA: TGCGCCAGCAGCCAAGACCCCAGCGGGGGCCCCTACGAGCAGTACTTC. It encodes CASSQDPSGGPYEQYF.